The entry below describes one T cell receptor (beta chain). Its specificity is not known. These data are taken from a study of cytomegalovirus exposure and HLA in healthy donors. Study-wide points: Most sequenced TCRs were rare (though some public TCRs occurred in many donors).

Both 60 Vbeta primers and 13 Jbeta primers went into the PCR. Sequencing used immunoSEQ multiplex PCR; TCRdb keeps in-frame clones, though not all of them. The table includes approximately 150,000 clones, 80% detected once. V dropped 8 bases and J dropped 3 bases, with 12 bases sitting between them. The V gene's germline CDR1 is MNHEY and CDR2 SVGAGI. CDR3 size: 13 residues. Input material: PBMCs. This receptor was identified in a woman between 45 and 60 years old in good health and CMV-seronegative. The genes are TRBV6-5 and TRBJ2-3; tentative D call: TRBD1 (5 bases). The DNA for the CDR3 is TGTGCCAGCCATAAGGGGAAAACAGATACGCAGTATTTT. This sequence encodes CASHKGKTDTQYF.